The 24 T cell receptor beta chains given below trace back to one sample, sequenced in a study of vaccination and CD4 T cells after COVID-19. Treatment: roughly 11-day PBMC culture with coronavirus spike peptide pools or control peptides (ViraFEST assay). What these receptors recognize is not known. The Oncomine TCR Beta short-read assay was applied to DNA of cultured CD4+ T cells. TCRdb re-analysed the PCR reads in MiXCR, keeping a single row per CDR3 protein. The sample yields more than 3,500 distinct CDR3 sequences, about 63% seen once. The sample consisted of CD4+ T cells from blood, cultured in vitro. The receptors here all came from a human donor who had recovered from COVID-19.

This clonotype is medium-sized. In DNA, the CDR3 is TGTGCCAGCAGGACACAGGGTATGAACACTGAAGCTTTCTTT. Translating it yields CASRTQGMNTEAFF. The rearrangement joins TRBV27 to TRBJ1-1, with D possibly matching TRBD1 (6 bases). V lost 6 bases to trimming and J lost 0 bases, with 11 bases between them. CDR1 and CDR2 from the germline V gene are MNHEY and SMNVEV (reference sequence). The length of the CDR3 is 14 residues.

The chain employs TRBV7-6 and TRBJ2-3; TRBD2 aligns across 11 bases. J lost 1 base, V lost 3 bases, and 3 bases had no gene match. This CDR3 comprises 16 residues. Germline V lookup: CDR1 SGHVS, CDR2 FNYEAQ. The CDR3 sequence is CASSFSGGVRTDTQYF. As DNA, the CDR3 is TGTGCCAGCAGCTTTAGCGGGGGGGTTCGCACAGATACGCAGTATTTT.

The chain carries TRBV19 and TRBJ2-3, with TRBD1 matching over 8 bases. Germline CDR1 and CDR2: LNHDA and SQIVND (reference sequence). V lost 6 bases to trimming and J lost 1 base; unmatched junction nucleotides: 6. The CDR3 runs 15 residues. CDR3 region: CASSPRGQGTDTQYF. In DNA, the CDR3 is TGTGCCAGTAGCCCCAGGGGGCAGGGCACAGATACGCAGTATTTT.

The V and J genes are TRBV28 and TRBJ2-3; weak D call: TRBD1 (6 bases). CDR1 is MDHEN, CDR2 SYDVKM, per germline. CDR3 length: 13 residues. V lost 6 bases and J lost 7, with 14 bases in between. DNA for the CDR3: TGTGCCAGCAGGTCTACAGGGAGCTATACGCAGTATTTT. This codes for CASRSTGSYTQYF.

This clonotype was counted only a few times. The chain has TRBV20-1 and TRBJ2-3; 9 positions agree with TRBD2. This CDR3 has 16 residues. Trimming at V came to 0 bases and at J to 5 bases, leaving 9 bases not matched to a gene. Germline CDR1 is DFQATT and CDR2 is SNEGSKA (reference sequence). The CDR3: CSARDYLAGSLDTQYF. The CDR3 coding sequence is TGCAGTGCTAGAGATTACCTAGCGGGGTCCCTAGATACGCAGTATTTT.

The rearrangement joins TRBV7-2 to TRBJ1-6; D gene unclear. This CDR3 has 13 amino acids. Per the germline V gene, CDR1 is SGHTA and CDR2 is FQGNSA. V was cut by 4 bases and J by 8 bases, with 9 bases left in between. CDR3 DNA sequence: TGTGCCAGCAGCTCAAACTTATATTCACCCCTCCACTTT. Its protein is CASSSNLYSPLHF.

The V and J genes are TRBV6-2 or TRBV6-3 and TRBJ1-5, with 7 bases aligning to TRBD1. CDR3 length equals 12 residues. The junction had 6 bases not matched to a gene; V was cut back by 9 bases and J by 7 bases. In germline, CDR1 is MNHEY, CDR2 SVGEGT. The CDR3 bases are TGTGCCAGTGACAGGGCAGGCCAGCCCCAGCATTTT. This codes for CASDRAGQPQHF.

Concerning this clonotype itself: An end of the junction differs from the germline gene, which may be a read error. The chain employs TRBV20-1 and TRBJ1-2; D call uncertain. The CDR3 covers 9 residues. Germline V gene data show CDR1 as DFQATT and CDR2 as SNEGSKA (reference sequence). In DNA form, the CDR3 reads TGCAGTGCTAGAGATCGGGGATGGTTC. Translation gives CSARDRGWF.

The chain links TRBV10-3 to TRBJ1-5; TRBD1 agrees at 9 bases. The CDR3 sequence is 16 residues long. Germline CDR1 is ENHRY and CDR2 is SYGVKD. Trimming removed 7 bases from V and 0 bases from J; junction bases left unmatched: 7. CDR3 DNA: TGTGCCATCACCCCTGGACAGGGGTCTAGCAATCAGCCCCAGCATTTT. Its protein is CAITPGQGSSNQPQHF.

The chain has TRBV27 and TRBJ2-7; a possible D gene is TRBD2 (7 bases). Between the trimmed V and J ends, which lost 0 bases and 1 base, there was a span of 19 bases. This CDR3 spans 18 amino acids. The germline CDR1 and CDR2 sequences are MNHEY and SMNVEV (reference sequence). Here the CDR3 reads CASSLSGGVRTASYEQYF. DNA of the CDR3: TGTGCCAGCAGTTTATCGGGGGGGGTGCGGACAGCGTCCTACGAGCAGTACTTC.

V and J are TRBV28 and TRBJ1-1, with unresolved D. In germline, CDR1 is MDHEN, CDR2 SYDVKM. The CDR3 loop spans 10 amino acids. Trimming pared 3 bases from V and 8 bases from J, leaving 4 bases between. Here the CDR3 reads CASSFREAFF. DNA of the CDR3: TGTGCCAGCAGTTTCAGGGAAGCTTTCTTT.

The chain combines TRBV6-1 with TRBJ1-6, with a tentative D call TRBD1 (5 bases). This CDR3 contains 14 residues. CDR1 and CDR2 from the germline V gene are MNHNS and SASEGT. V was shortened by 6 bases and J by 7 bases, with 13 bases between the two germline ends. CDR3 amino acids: CASRTGTQNSPLHF. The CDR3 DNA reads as TGTGCCAGCAGAACCGGGACGCAGAATTCACCCCTCCACTTT.

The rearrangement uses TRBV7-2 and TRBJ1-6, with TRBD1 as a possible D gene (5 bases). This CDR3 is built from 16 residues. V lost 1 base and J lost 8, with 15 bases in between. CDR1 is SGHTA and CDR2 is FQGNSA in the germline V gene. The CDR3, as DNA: TGTGCCAGCAGCTTAGGGAGCAGCGGGGCTTATTCACCCCTCCACTTT. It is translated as CASSLGSSGAYSPLHF.

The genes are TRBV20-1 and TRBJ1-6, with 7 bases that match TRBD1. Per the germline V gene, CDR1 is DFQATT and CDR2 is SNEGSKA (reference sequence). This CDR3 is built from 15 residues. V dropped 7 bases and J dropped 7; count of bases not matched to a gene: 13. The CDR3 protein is CSVFKPGQRNSPLHF. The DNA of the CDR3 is TGCAGTGTGTTTAAACCGGGACAGAGGAATTCACCCCTCCACTTT.

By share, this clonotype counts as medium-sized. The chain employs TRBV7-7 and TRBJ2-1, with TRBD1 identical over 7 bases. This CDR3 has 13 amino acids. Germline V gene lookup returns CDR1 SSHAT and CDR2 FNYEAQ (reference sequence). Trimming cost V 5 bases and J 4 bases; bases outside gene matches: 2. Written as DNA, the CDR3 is TGTGCCAGCAGCCGGGACAGATACAATGAGCAGTTCTTC. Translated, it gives CASSRDRYNEQFF.

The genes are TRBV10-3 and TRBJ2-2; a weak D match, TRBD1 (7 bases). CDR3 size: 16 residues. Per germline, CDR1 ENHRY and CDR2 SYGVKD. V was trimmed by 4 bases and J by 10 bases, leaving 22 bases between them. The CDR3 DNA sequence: TGTGCCATCAGTGGAGGGGGGACAGAGACGGTCGAGGAGCTGTTTTTT. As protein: CAISGGGTETVEELFF.

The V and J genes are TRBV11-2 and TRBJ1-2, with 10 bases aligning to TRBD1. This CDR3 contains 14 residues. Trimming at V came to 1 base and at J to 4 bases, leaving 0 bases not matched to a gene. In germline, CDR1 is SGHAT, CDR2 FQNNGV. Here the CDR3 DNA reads TGTGCCAGCAGCTTAGGGACAGGGGGCTATGGCTACACCTTC. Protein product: CASSLGTGGYGYTF.

CDR3 residues: CASSFRDGTEAFF. In DNA, the CDR3 is TGTGCCAGCAGTTTCCGGGACGGCACTGAAGCTTTCTTT. V and J are TRBV6-2 or TRBV6-3 and TRBJ1-1, with a tentative D call TRBD1 (5 bases). The ends were cut back, 4 bases at V and 4 bases at J, with 10 bases in the middle. Germline V CDR1 and CDR2: MNHEY, SVGEGT. CDR3 length: 13 residues.

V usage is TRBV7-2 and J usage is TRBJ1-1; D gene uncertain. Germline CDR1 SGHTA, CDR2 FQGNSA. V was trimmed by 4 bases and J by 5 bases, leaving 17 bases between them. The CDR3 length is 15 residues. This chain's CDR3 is CASSSDSSAGTEAFF. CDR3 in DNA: TGTGCCAGCAGCTCCGACTCCTCGGCGGGGACTGAAGCTTTCTTT.

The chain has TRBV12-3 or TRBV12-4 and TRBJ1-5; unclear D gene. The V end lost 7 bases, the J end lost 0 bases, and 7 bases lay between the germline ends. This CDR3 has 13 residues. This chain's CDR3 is CASTPHSNQPQHF. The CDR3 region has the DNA TGTGCCAGCACCCCTCATAGCAATCAGCCCCAGCATTTT.

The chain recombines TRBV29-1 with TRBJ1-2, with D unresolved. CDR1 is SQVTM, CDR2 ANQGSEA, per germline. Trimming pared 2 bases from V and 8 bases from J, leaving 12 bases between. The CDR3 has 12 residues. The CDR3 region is CSVETAGKGYTF. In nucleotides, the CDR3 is TGCAGCGTTGAAACGGCGGGGAAAGGCTACACCTTC.

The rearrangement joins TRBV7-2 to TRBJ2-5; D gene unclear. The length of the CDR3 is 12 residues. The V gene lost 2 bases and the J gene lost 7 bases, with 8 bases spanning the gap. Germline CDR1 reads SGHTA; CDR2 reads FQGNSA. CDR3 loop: CASSLLYGTQYF. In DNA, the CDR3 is TGTGCCAGCAGCTTATTGTATGGGACCCAGTACTTC.

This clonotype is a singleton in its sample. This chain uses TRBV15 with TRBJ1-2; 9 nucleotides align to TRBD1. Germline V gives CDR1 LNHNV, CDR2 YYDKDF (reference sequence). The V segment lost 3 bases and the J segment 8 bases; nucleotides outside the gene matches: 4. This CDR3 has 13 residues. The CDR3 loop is CATSSRTGEGYTF. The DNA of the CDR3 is TGTGCCACCAGCAGTCGGACAGGGGAAGGCTACACCTTC.

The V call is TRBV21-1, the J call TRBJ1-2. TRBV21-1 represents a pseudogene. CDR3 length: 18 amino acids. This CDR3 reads CASSEALWELDLNYGYTF. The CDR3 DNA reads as TGTGCCAGCAGCGAAGCGCTTTGGGAGCTAGACTTAAACTATGGCTACACCTTC.